This TCR beta chain comes out of a study of blood T cell repertoires in COVID-19. For the study at large: The samples span acute and convalescent COVID-19 from the United States, Italy and Spain.

Germline V CDR1 and CDR2: LGHNA, YNFKEQ. V was shortened by 0 bases and J by 4 bases, with 16 bases between the two germline ends. The CDR3 has 17 amino acids. The assay was immunoSEQ multiplex PCR, and TCRdb's table has in-frame clones only and misses some. Found here are a few hundred thousand clones, around four fifths of them singletons; the top ten hold 4.1%. This TCR derives from a woman in her 50s with active or convalescent COVID-19. The source material was peripheral blood. The genes are TRBV4-2 and TRBJ1-5; maybe TRBD1 (6 bases). DNA of the CDR3: TGTGCCAGCAGCCAAGATTGGGGGGGGGCAAAAAATCAGCCCCAGCATTTT. It encodes CASSQDWGGAKNQPQHF.